What follows is one T cell receptor (beta chain) and its context. No antigen is known for it. No base quality information exists; no much larger clone differs at one position. As encoded in the germline V gene, CDR1 is LGHNA while CDR2 is YSLEER. Taken from cysteine to phenylalanine, the CDR3 has 14 residues. The read is trimmed to its CDR3 DNA, 42 bases read in frame from base 1. Clipping removes 4 bases from V and 6 bases from J, with 3 as the unmatched junction base count. This sample stems from a study of cytomegalovirus exposure and HLA in healthy donors (dated by TCRdb to the late 2010s). For the study in its entirety: According to a later analysis, one platform produced both the 100 to 150 validation repertoires and the roughly 660 repertoires of the first cohort. The aim of the study was to test whether cataloging public T cell receptors could identify signatures of past pathogen exposure. The study combined high-throughput TCR immunosequencing, statistical association of individual TCRs with disease status, and machine learning to predict cytomegalovirus infection status. A separate validation cohort of 90 to 150 different subjects was used in addition to the approximately 670-subject first cohort. Here is what the overall study found, with its caveats: Across donors, most TCR sequences were observed very rarely, whereas some public TCRs were present in many individuals. The authors suggested that the approach could potentially be generalized to other disease states and immunological phenotypes. In a later analysis, TCRs clustered in the first cohort were found to also tend to co-occur in the 130 or so validation repertoires, with approximately 94% of cluster scores above 0. A few of the identified cytomegalovirus-associated TCR beta chains were confirmed in vitro to be specific for cytomegalovirus antigens. The study gave a list of about 160 TCR beta chains associated with cytomegalovirus. A later analysis lacked HLA typing for the validation cohort, so it scored co-occurrence in that cohort across all 110 or so repertoires. The classifier was reported to diagnose cytomegalovirus status with high specificity and sensitivity in both the original and validation cohorts.

The donors were included in the validation cohort of 120 subjects, a group kept apart from the approximately 650-subject first cohort. Receptors were amplified or captured by the immunoSEQ multiplex PCR assay. As for how the authors treated the data: A statistical classification framework was built for diagnosing cytomegalovirus status from the catalog of TCR beta chain sequences. TCRdb mirrors the immuneACCESS table, restricted to in-frame sequences. Some clones are absent from its copies; in checked studies, under half trace to an unresolved V gene, and the reason for the others is unknown. For V, J and clone size, that table is used; D and trimming come from the DNA. The sample table holds around 150,000 clones, of which 84% were seen once. The top ten clonotypes cover roughly a tenth of the sample.

Sequenced material: PBMCs. Rearrangement joined TRBV4-3 to TRBJ1-6; the central 7 bases match TRBD1. The sequence came from a young man in good health and CMV-seropositive. The CDR3 protein: CASSPDRVNSPLHF. The DNA sequence follows: TGCGCCAGCAGCCCCGACAGGGTTAATTCACCCCTCCACTTT.